This is a list of T cell receptor beta chains from one sample in a study of shared T cell receptors in the human thymus. TCRdb keeps only in-frame clones here, not all; method: immunoSEQ multiplex PCR. In the table there are 550,000 to 800,000 clones, 80% to 90% of which are singletons. These data were likewise used in another study, on human thymus T cells.

The sequenced material came from thymocytes. The receptor set was obtained from a girl in the first two years of life with a congenital heart defect. Both conserved end residues are part of each CDR3. D genes are given only for firm matches. Where a row states a size, it is once, few, many or the class of an expanded clone; other rows omit it.

V	J	D	size	DNA	CDR3
TRBV2	TRBJ2-5	NA	NA	TGTGCCAGCAGTGACGAGGGCGACTGTCAAGAGACCCAGTACTTC	CASSDEGDCQETQYF
TRBV13	TRBJ1-2	NA	NA	TGTGCCAGCAGCCCAAGGCGGGGAACTCCCACCTATGGCTACACCTTC	CASSPRRGTPTYGYTF
TRBV10-3	TRBJ1-6	NA	NA	TGTGCCATCAGCCAGTCCTCCTATAATTCACCCCTCCACTTT	CAISQSSYNSPLHF
TRBV10-3	TRBJ1-1	NA	NA	TGTGCCACCCTCGGGGAGACTGAAGCTTTCTTT	CATLGETEAFF
TRBV14	TRBJ1-1	TRBD1	NA	TGTGCCAGCAGCCAACCCGGGACAGGGGTAGGGTATGGGGAAGCTTTCTTT	CASSQPGTGVGYGEAFF
TRBV28	TRBJ1-2	TRBD1	once	TGTGCCAGCAGTTCCCTCAGTTTGACAGGGATCGAGGGTGAGGGCTACACCTTC	CASSSLSLTGIEGEGYTF
TRBV7-9	TRBJ1-2	NA	NA	TGTGCCAGCAGCTTACACACCGCTAACTATGGCTACACCTTC	CASSLHTANYGYTF
TRBV28	TRBJ2-6	TRBD1	NA	TGTGCCAGCAGTCGCAACGGACAGGGTTCTAGCTCTGGGGCCAACGTCCTGACTTTC	CASSRNGQGSSSGANVLTF
TRBV27	TRBJ2-7	NA	NA	TGTGCCAGCAGTTTATCGAAGGGGCGACGCTACGAGCAGTACTTC	CASSLSKGRRYEQYF
TRBV7-9	TRBJ1-2	TRBD1	NA	TGTGCCAGCAGCTTAGGCCAGGGGGCTGGTCGTAACTATGGCTACACCTTC	CASSLGQGAGRNYGYTF
TRBV6-1	TRBJ1-1	NA	NA	TGTGCCAGCAGTGAAGGCCGGGCCCAAGGGAGCACTGAAGCTTTCTTT	CASSEGRAQGSTEAFF
TRBV30	TRBJ2-1	NA	NA	TGTGCCTGGGGCCCGGGTGACGAGCAGTTCTTC	CAWGPGDEQFF
TRBV4-3	TRBJ1-2	NA	NA	TGCGCCAGCAGCCGCTCTAAGGGGGATAGCTATGGCTACACCTTC	CASSRSKGDSYGYTF
TRBV10-3	TRBJ2-1	NA	NA	TGTGCCATCAGTGATCCCTCGGCACAGTACAATGAGCAGTTCTTC	CAISDPSAQYNEQFF
TRBV6-1	TRBJ1-2	TRBD1	NA	TGTGCCGCTGAACCGGGACAGGGAGGTAGTGGCTACACCTTC	CAAEPGQGGSGYTF
TRBV19	TRBJ1-2	NA	NA	TGTGCCAGTACCAAGGCGTCGGACAGTTTCCTAGGGAGCTATGGCTACACCTTC	CASTKASDSFLGSYGYTF
TRBV7-6	TRBJ2-7	NA	NA	TGTGCCAGCAGCTTAGCCAGCGACAGGTCATACTCCTACGAGCAGTACTTC	CASSLASDRSYSYEQYF
TRBV12-5	TRBJ2-2	TRBD2	few	TGTGCTAGTGGTCTGAGACTAGCGGGGAACACCGGGGAGCTGTTTTTT	CASGLRLAGNTGELFF
TRBV6-1	TRBJ2-7	NA	once	TGCGCCAGCAGTGAAGGGTGGAGGAGACGTCGGTACTTC	CASSEGWRRRRYF
TRBV4-1	TRBJ1-5	NA	NA	TGCGCCAGCAGCCAAAGACCCGGACAGTGCAATCAGCCCCAGCATTTT	CASSQRPGQCNQPQHF
TRBV6-5	TRBJ1-6	NA	NA	TGTGCCAGCAGTTACGGGACAAATAATTCCCCCCTCCACTTT	CASSYGTNNSPLHF
TRBV7-2	TRBJ1-1	NA	NA	TGTGCCAGCAGCTTAGGGCGGGGAATTTGGACTGAAGCTTTCTTT	CASSLGRGIWTEAFF
TRBV19	TRBJ1-2	NA	NA	TGTGCCAGTAGTTTTCCGGTGGTCTCCGGCTCGGGGTACTATGGCTACACCTTC	CASSFPVVSGSGYYGYTF
TRBV7-9	TRBJ1-2	TRBD1	NA	TGTGCCAGCACCACGACAGGGCCAGAACGTTATGGCTACACCTTC	CASTTTGPERYGYTF
TRBV7-8	TRBJ1-4	TRBD1	NA	TGTGCCAGCAGCTCAAGAGGTTGGACAGGGAATGAAAAACTGTTTTTT	CASSSRGWTGNEKLFF
TRBV2	TRBJ1-1	NA	NA	TGTGCCAGCAGGCGGACTGTCCGGACGATTAAAGAAGCTTTCTTT	CASRRTVRTIKEAFF
TRBV10-3	TRBJ2-7	TRBD1	NA	TGTGCCATCAGTGAGCCCCGCGCCAAATGGGACACGGGGGACAGGATTGTCTCCTACGAGCAGTACTTC	CAISEPRAKWDTGDRIVSYEQYF
TRBV4-1	TRBJ2-7	TRBD1	NA	TGCGCCAGCAGCCACAACGGACAGGGAGTCCCCTACGAGCAGTACTTC	CASSHNGQGVPYEQYF
TRBV9	TRBJ1-2	TRBD1	once	TGTGCCAGCAACGGGACAGGGTTCGGCTACACCTTC	CASNGTGFGYTF
TRBV5-1	TRBJ1-1	TRBD1	NA	TGCGCCAGCAGCTTGGGGGGACAGCTCCTACCCGAAGCTTTCTTT	CASSLGGQLLPEAFF
TRBV19	TRBJ1-4	NA	NA	TGTGCCAGTAGTATAGTAGGAGGGAAACTGTTTTTT	CASSIVGGKLFF